These 32 T cell receptor beta chains share one sample of origin, sequenced in a study of blood T cell repertoires in COVID-19 (dated by TCRdb to between 2020 and 2021). Library prep was done by the immunoSEQ multiplex PCR assay. The table was pulled from immuneACCESS by TCRdb, which kept in-frame rearrangements only. Such tables lose some clones; where checked, under half of the loss comes from unresolved V genes, and the rest has no known cause. The sample records under 250,000 clones, around 80% of which are singletons. The top ten clones comprise 9.7% of the sample. Sequencing input: peripheral blood. The receptors were gathered from a man aged 50 to 59 with active or convalescent COVID-19.

The chain links TRBV4-1 to TRBJ1-5, with 9 nucleotides matching TRBD1. The germline V gene encodes CDR1 MGHRA and CDR2 YSYEKL. The J segment lost 6 bases and the V segment lost 0 bases, leaving 6 bases of the junction unmatched. The length of the CDR3 is 16 residues. This CDR3 is CASSQEGTGKGQPQHF. For the CDR3, the DNA is TGCGCCAGCAGCCAAGAAGGGACAGGGAAGGGTCAGCCCCAGCATTTT.

The chain is built from TRBV10-3 and TRBJ2-5; 10 bases are shared with TRBD1. The CDR3 consists of 16 residues. Germline trimming cut 5 bases from V and 2 bases from J; bases unmatched to any gene: 8. From germline, CDR1 is ENHRY and CDR2 SYGVKD. The CDR3 DNA sequence: TGTGCCATCAGTAGGGCCTCGGGACAGGGGCAAGAGACCCAGTACTTC. Its protein is CAISRASGQGQETQYF.

This chain links TRBV7-2 with TRBJ2-5; 9 bases align to TRBD2. In germline, CDR1 is SGHTA, CDR2 FQGNSA. Trimming cost V 0 bases and J 6 bases; bases outside gene matches: 23. CDR3 length equals 21 residues. The DNA of the CDR3 is TGTGCCAGCAGCTTAGCGAAGCGGGGGGCCCCTCGAGTAGGCCTAATTAAGACCCAGTACTTC. As protein: CASSLAKRGAPRVGLIKTQYF.

The genes are TRBV5-1 and TRBJ2-5, with D uncertain. The V gene lost 0 bases and the J gene lost 1 base, with 10 bases spanning the gap. The CDR3 length is 15 residues. Germline lookup yields CDR1 SGHRS and CDR2 YFSETQ. The CDR3 protein is CASSLATAGQETQYF. The CDR3 region has the DNA TGCGCCAGCAGCTTGGCTACTGCCGGCCAAGAGACCCAGTACTTC.

The chain recombines TRBV9 with TRBJ2-5, with 10 bases that match TRBD1. This CDR3 is 15 amino acids long. Germline CDR1 reads SGDLS; CDR2 reads YYNGEE. Unmatched junction bases numbered 7, after V lost 4 bases and J lost 4 bases. The CDR3 region is CASSTRRDRGETQYF. The CDR3 DNA reads TGTGCCAGCAGCACTCGCCGGGACAGGGGAGAGACCCAGTACTTC. Looking up the rest from reference TRBV9 and TRBJ2-5 gives the full variable domain: DSGVTQTPKHLITATGQRVTLRCSPRSGDLSVYWYQQSLDQGLQFLIQYYNGEERAKGNILERFSAQQFPDLHSELNLSSLELGDSALYFCASSTRRDRGETQYFGPGTRLLVL.

V and J are TRBV13 and TRBJ1-1; D possibly corresponds to TRBD1 (5 bases). V was cut by 0 bases and J by 5 bases, with 13 bases left in between. Germline V gives CDR1 PRHDT, CDR2 FYEKMQ (reference sequence). The CDR3 is made up of 15 amino acids. CDR3 nucleotides: TGTGCCAGCAGCTTAGGCAGAACAGGAAGGACTGAAGCTTTCTTT. This translates into CASSLGRTGRTEAFF.

The chain carries TRBV9 and TRBJ1-4, with D maybe TRBD1 (5 bases). The CDR3 extends over 16 amino acids. V lost 1 base, J lost 2 bases, and 12 bases lay in between. Germline V gene data show CDR1 as SGDLS and CDR2 as YYNGEE. CDR3 sequence reads: CASSVLGDSTNEKLFF. The CDR3 DNA is TGTGCCAGCAGCGTATTGGGCGACAGCACTAATGAAAAACTGTTTTTT.

The rearrangement links TRBV19 to TRBJ2-7; possibly TRBD2 for D (5 bases). V shed 5 bases and J shed 2 bases, with 10 bases lying between them. The CDR3 is made up of 13 amino acids. Germline V gene sequence: CDR1 LNHDA, CDR2 SQIVND (reference sequence). The CDR3 DNA sequence: TGTGCCAGTAGTGTCCGGGGAACCTACGAGCAGTACTTC. Residues: CASSVRGTYEQYF.

The rearrangement uses TRBV6-6 and TRBJ2-3; D possibly corresponds to TRBD2 (5 bases). The V end was cut by 0 bases, the J end by 4 bases, with 11 bases between. This CDR3 is built from 15 residues. The germline V gene has CDR1 MNHNY and CDR2 SVGAGI (reference sequence). DNA of the CDR3: TGTGCCAGCAGTTACTCGCCGGGATCCGCAGATACGCAGTATTTT. Its translation: CASSYSPGSADTQYF.

V and J are TRBV28 and TRBJ1-2; TRBD1 matches at 8 bases. The CDR3 has 12 residues. The trim removed 10 bases at V and 4 bases at J, leaving 5 bases unmatched. Germline CDR1 is MDHEN and CDR2 is SYDVKM. CDR3 loop: CATATGAYGYTF. The CDR3 coding sequence is TGTGCCACCGCGACAGGGGCCTATGGCTACACCTTC.

CDR3 nucleotide sequence: TGTGCCAGCAGCCTACAGGGTTCCCTTACACCCCTCCACTTT. Its translation is CASSLQGSLTPLHF. The chain uses TRBV7-8 and TRBJ1-6, with D perhaps matching TRBD1 (6 bases). Germline-derived CDR1 and CDR2 are SGHVS and FQNEAQ. The CDR3 spans 14 residues. Trimming took off 5 bases at V and 11 bases at J, with 16 bases between the two ends.

This clone was counted many times. V is TRBV7-9 and J is TRBJ2-1; 9 nucleotides align to TRBD1. CDR3 length equals 15 residues. Germline trimming cut 3 bases from V and 8 bases from J; bases unmatched to any gene: 8. CDR1 and CDR2 from the germline V gene are SEHNR and FQNEAQ (reference sequence). CDR3 DNA: TGTGCCAGCAGCTTGCGACAGGGGGGGTATGATGAGCAGTTCTTC. Encoded protein: CASSLRQGGYDEQFF.

The gene calls are TRBV30 and TRBJ1-2, with TRBD1 as a possible D gene (5 bases). Trimming took off 5 bases at V and 2 bases at J, with 9 bases between the two ends. Germline CDR1 and CDR2: GTSNPN and SVGIG (reference sequence). This CDR3 is built from 12 residues. The CDR3 sequence: CAWGDRNYGYTF. The CDR3 DNA reads as TGTGCCTGGGGAGACAGAAACTATGGCTACACCTTC.

The chain joins TRBV6-1 to TRBJ2-1, with TRBD2 matching over 14 bases. The CDR3 has 19 residues. Germline V CDR1 and CDR2: MNHNS, SASEGT. The ends lost 1 base at V and 7 bases at J; junction bases unmatched: 12. CDR3 amino acids: CASSEEVLGTSGGRNEQFF. Here the CDR3 DNA reads TGTGCCAGCAGTGAAGAGGTGTTGGGGACTAGCGGGGGAAGGAATGAGCAGTTCTTC.

This chain connects TRBV27 to TRBJ1-2, with 8 nucleotides matching TRBD1. CDR3 size: 12 residues. Germline V gene data show CDR1 as MNHEY and CDR2 as SMNVEV (reference sequence). Trimming cost V 5 bases and J 13 bases; bases outside gene matches: 9. This CDR3 is CASSIGTGTLTF. CDR3 nucleotide sequence: TGTGCCAGCAGTATCGGGACAGGCACCCTCACCTTC.

The V and J genes are TRBV5-1 and TRBJ2-5; 13 nucleotides line up with TRBD2. CDR3 length: 16 amino acids. Germline CDR1 is SGHRS and CDR2 is YFSETQ. Germline trimming cut 5 bases from V and 2 bases from J; bases unmatched to any gene: 6. The CDR3 loop reads CASSPGLAGNQETQYF. Here the CDR3 DNA reads TGCGCCAGCAGTCCGGGACTAGCGGGAAATCAAGAGACCCAGTACTTC.

J is TRBJ1-5 and V is TRBV19, with TRBD1 matching 10 bases. The CDR3 totals 15 residues. V gave up 2 bases and J gave up 7 bases; unmatched junction bases: 5. CDR1 and CDR2 (germline): LNHDA, SQIVND (reference sequence). CDR3 loop: CASSIWDRGQQPQHF. CDR3 nucleotides: TGTGCCAGTAGTATATGGGACAGGGGTCAACAGCCCCAGCATTTT.

This chain uses TRBV6-1 with TRBJ1-1; the D gene is possibly TRBD1 (5 bases). Germline values: CDR1 MNHNS, CDR2 SASEGT. This CDR3 contains 14 residues. Trimming removed 1 base at V and 2 bases at J, with 8 bases between. CDR3 bases: TGTGCCAGCAGTGAAGGGACAACTAACACTGAAGCTTTCTTT. This encodes CASSEGTTNTEAFF.

The chain has TRBV4-1 and TRBJ1-6; D may be TRBD1 (6 bases). The V and J ends lost 4 bases and 5 bases respectively, with 15 bases between them. The CDR3 totals 16 residues. Germline assignment: CDR1 MGHRA and CDR2 YSYEKL. The CDR3 loop is CASSPRTEQDNSPLHF. The CDR3 DNA sequence: TGCGCCAGCAGCCCCCGGACAGAACAAGATAATTCACCCCTCCACTTT.

The rearrangement links TRBV7-2 to TRBJ2-1; 7 bases map to TRBD2. Germline CDR1 SGHTA, CDR2 FQGNSA. This CDR3 is 13 amino acids long. The J segment lost 9 bases and the V segment lost 1 base, leaving 3 bases of the junction unmatched. The CDR3 DNA reads as TGTGCCAGCAGCTTAGTAAGGGAGGGTGAGCAGTTCTTC. Protein sequence: CASSLVREGEQFF.

This rearrangement joins TRBV5-1 to TRBJ1-1, with TRBD1 matching over 9 bases. Germline loops: CDR1 SGHRS, CDR2 YFSETQ. J lost 3 bases, V lost 2 bases, and 2 bases had no gene match. The CDR3 has 14 residues. The CDR3 sequence: CASSLRTGDTEAFF. The CDR3 bases are TGCGCCAGCAGCTTACGGACAGGGGACACTGAAGCTTTCTTT.

In the case of this clone: Other DNA sequences in the sample encode the same CDR3. The chain combines TRBV5-1 with TRBJ1-3; D unclear. CDR3 length: 14 residues. Germline V CDR1 and CDR2: SGHRS, YFSETQ. Trimming shortened V by 1 base and J by 0 bases, and 5 bases separated the two germline ends. DNA of the CDR3: TGCGCCAGCAGCTTGACGAGCTCTGGAAACACCATATATTTT. Its translation: CASSLTSSGNTIYF.

The V call is TRBV4-2, the J call TRBJ2-7; a possible D gene is TRBD2 (5 bases). The CDR3 is made up of 16 amino acids. CDR1 and CDR2 (germline): LGHNA, YNFKEQ. The V and J ends lost 4 bases and 2 bases respectively, with 18 bases between them. The CDR3 DNA is TGTGCCAGCAGCCGCCGGGATTTGTCAAGGACCTACGAGCAGTACGTC. It codes for CASSRRDLSRTYEQYV.

V is TRBV3-1 (or the pseudogene TRBV3-2) and J is TRBJ2-7, with D perhaps matching TRBD1 (5 bases). The length of the CDR3 is 14 residues. V was pared by 1 base and J by 5 bases, with 12 bases between. Germline values: CDR1 LGHDT, CDR2 YNNKEL (reference sequence). The CDR3 DNA reads TGTGCCAGCAGCCAAGCGTATGCAGGGAACGAGCAGTACTTC. The encoded protein is CASSQAYAGNEQYF.

DNA for the CDR3: TGTGCCAGCAGCCCCCCGGGTGGTTGGGATGGCTACACCTTC. Protein: CASSPPGGWDGYTF. The chain carries TRBV5-6 and TRBJ1-2, with unresolved D. The CDR3 contains 14 residues. From germline, CDR1 is SGHDT and CDR2 YYEEEE. V was pared by 4 bases and J by 6 bases, with 16 bases between. Filled out from reference TRBV5-6 and TRBJ1-2, the complete variable domain reads DAGVTQSPTHLIKTRGQQVTLRCSPKSGHDTVSWYQQALGQGPQFIFQYYEEEERQRGNFPDRFSGHQFPNYSSELNVNALLLGDSALYLCASSPPGGWDGYTFGSGTRLTVV.

The chain has TRBV9 and TRBJ2-1; D might be TRBD2 (5 bases). The germline V gene has CDR1 SGDLS and CDR2 YYNGEE. The CDR3 sequence is 13 residues long. The V end was cut by 2 bases, the J end by 9 bases, with 12 bases between. CDR3 residues: CASSVGSVGEQFF. Here the CDR3 DNA reads TGTGCCAGCAGCGTGGGGAGCGTAGGTGAGCAGTTCTTC.

The chain has TRBV9 and TRBJ1-6; no reliable D call. The CDR3 has 15 amino acids. Deletions cut 0 bases from V and 9 bases from J, with 13 bases between. Germline-derived CDR1 and CDR2 are SGDLS and YYNGEE. The CDR3 spells CASSVGTGLGSPLHF. For the CDR3, the DNA is TGTGCCAGCAGCGTAGGCACGGGGTTGGGTTCACCCCTCCACTTT.

The chain links TRBV3-1 (or the pseudogene TRBV3-2) to TRBJ2-7, with 9 bases identical to TRBD1. The V gene's germline CDR1 is LGHDT and CDR2 YNNKEL (reference sequence). The V gene end was trimmed by 2 bases and the J gene end by 6 bases; junction bases not matched to a gene: 5. The CDR3 length is 14 residues. CDR3 DNA sequence: TGTGCCAGCAGCCAACGGGACAGGGCAGGCGAGCAGTACGTC. Translating it yields CASSQRDRAGEQYV.

This rearrangement joins TRBV7-2 to TRBJ2-5; possible D gene TRBD2, 6 bases. The germline CDR1 and CDR2 sequences are SGHTA and FQGNSA. Trimming shortened V by 2 bases and J by 2 bases, and 12 bases separated the two germline ends. The CDR3 consists of 15 residues. The CDR3 nucleotides are TGTGCCAGCAGCTTATCCGGACTATTTCAAGAGACCCAGTACTTC. The encoded protein is CASSLSGLFQETQYF.

J is TRBJ1-2 and V is TRBV28; 7 bases are shared with TRBD1. This CDR3 spans 15 amino acids. Germline loops: CDR1 MDHEN, CDR2 SYDVKM. Unmatched junction bases numbered 9, after V lost 6 bases and J lost 2 bases. The chain's CDR3 is CASSLLSTGNYGYTF. The CDR3 DNA is TGTGCCAGCAGCCTTCTCTCGACAGGGAACTATGGCTACACCTTC.

CDR3 in DNA: TGTGCCAGCTCACCGCCAACGGGTAATACCTACGAGCAGTACTTC. Encoded protein: CASSPPTGNTYEQYF. The genes are TRBV18 and TRBJ2-7; no definite D call. V was shortened by 3 bases and J by 2 bases, with 14 bases between the two germline ends. Germline values: CDR1 KGHSH, CDR2 LQKENI. This CDR3 spans 15 amino acids. The full variable domain, in which reference TRBV18 and TRBJ2-7 provide the parts outside the CDR3, is NAGVMQNPRHLVRRRGQEARLRCSPMKGHSHVYWYRQLPEEGLKFMVYLQKENIIDESGMPKERFSAEFPKEGPSILRIQQVVRGDSAAYFCASSPPTGNTYEQYFGPGTRLTVT.

J is TRBJ2-4 and V is TRBV11-2; maybe TRBD2 (6 bases). Trimming cost V 7 bases and J 1 base, with 11 bases left between them. The CDR3 sequence is 14 residues long. Germline assignment: CDR1 SGHAT and CDR2 FQNNGV. The CDR3 DNA is TGTGCCAGCACCGGGGGAATGGCCAAAAACATTCAGTACTTC. This codes for CASTGGMAKNIQYF.